The entry below describes one T cell receptor (beta chain). The sample belongs to a study of blood T cell repertoires in COVID-19. The assay was immunoSEQ multiplex PCR, and TCRdb's table has in-frame clones only and misses some. The sample has roughly 380,000 clones; 87% are singletons. Germline V lookup: CDR1 SGHVS, CDR2 FQNEAQ. This CDR3 has 15 amino acids. The V gene lost 4 bases and the J gene lost 2 bases, with 14 bases spanning the gap. The sample comprised PBMCs or T cells enriched from blood (not recorded which). The V call is TRBV7-8, the J call TRBJ1-2, with a weak D call TRBD1 (6 bases). This clonotype was sampled from a man aged 25-40 years who had recovered from COVID-19. The CDR3: CASSSNRVTNYGYTF. As DNA, the CDR3 is TGTGCCAGCAGCTCAAACAGGGTCACGAACTATGGCTACACCTTC.